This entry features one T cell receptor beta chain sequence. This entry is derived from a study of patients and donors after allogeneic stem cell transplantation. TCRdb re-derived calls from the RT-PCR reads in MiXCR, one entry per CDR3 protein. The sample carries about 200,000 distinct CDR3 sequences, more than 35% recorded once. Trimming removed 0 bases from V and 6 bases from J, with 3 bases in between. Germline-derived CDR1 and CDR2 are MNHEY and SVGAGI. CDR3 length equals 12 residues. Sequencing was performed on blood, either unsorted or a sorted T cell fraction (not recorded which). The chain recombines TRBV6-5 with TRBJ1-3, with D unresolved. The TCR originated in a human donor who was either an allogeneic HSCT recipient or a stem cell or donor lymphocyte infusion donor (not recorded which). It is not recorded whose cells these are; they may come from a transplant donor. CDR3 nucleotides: TGTGCCAGCAGTTACTCGAAAAACACCATATATTTT. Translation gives CASSYSKNTIYF.